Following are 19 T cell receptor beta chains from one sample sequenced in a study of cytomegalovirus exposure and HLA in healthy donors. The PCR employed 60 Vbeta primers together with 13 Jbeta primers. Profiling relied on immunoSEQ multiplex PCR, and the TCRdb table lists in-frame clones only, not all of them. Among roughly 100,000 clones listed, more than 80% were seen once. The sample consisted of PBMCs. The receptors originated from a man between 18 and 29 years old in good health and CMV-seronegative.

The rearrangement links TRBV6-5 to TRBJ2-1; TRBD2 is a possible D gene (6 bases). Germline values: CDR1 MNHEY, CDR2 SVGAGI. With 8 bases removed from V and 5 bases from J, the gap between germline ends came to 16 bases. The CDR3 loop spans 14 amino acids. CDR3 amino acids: CASRGTPGNNEQFF. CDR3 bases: TGTGCCAGCCGAGGGACTCCCGGTAACAATGAGCAGTTCTTC.

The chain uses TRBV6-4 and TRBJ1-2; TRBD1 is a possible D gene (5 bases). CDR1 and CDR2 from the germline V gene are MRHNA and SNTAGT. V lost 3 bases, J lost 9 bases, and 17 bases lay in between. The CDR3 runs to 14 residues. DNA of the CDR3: TGTGCCAGCAGTGAATCCGGGAGGGACCTGAGCTACACCTTC. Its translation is CASSESGRDLSYTF.

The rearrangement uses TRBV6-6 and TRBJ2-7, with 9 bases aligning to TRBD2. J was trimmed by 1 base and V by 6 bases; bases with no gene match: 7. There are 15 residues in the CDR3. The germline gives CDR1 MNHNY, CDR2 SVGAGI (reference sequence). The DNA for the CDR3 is TGTGCCAGCAGCTCCGGGACTAGCCATTCCTACGAGCAGTACTTC. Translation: CASSSGTSHSYEQYF.

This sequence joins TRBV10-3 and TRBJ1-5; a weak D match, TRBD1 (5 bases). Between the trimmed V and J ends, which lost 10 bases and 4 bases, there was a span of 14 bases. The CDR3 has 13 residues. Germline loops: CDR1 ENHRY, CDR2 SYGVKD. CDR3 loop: CATASDSNQPQHF. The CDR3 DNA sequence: TGTGCCACAGCATCCGACAGTAATCAGCCCCAGCATTTT.

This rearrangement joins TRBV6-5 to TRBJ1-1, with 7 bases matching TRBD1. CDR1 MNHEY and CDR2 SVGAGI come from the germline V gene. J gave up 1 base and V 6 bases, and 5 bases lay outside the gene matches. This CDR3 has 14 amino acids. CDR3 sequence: CASRGGTANTEAFF. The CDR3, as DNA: TGTGCCAGCAGGGGCGGGACAGCGAACACTGAAGCTTTCTTT.

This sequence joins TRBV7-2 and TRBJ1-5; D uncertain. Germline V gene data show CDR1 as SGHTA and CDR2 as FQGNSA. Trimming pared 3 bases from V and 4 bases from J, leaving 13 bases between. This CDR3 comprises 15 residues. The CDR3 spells CASSLYGIGNQPQHF. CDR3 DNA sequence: TGTGCCAGCAGCTTGTACGGGATTGGGAATCAGCCCCAGCATTTT. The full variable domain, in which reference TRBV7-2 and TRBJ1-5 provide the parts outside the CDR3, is GAGVSQSPSNKVTEKGKDVELRCDPISGHTALYWYRQSLGQGLEFLIYFQGNSAPDKSGLPSDRFSAERTGGSVSTLTIQRTQQEDSAVYLCASSLYGIGNQPQHFGDGTRLSIL.

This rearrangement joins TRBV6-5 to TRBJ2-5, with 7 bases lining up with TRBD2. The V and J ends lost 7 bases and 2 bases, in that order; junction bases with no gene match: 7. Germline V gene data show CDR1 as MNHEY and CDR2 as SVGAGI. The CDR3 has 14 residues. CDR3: CASKQASGQETQYF. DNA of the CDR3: TGTGCCAGCAAACAGGCTAGCGGACAAGAGACCCAGTACTTC.

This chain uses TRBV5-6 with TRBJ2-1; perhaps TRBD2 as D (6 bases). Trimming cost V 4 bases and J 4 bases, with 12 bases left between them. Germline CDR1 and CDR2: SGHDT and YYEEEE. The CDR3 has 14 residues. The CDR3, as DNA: TGTGCCAGCAGCGGGGACTCCTTTTACAATGAGCAGTTCTTC. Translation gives CASSGDSFYNEQFF. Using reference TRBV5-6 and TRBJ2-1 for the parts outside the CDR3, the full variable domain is DAGVTQSPTHLIKTRGQQVTLRCSPKSGHDTVSWYQQALGQGPQFIFQYYEEEERQRGNFPDRFSGHQFPNYSSELNVNALLLGDSALYLCASSGDSFYNEQFFGPGTRLTVL.

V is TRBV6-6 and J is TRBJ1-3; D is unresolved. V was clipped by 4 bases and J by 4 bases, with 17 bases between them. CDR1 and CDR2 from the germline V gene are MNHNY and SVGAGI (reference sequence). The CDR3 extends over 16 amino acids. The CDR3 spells CASSFEPPKWGNTIYF. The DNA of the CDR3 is TGTGCCAGCAGTTTTGAGCCACCGAAGTGGGGAAACACCATATATTTT.

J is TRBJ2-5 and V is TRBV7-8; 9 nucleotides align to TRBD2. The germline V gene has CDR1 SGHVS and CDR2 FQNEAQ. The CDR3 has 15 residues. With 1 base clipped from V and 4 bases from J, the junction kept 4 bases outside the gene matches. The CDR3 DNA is TGTGCCAGCAGCTTAGGCCTAGCGGGGCGAGAGACCCAGTACTTC. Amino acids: CASSLGLAGRETQYF.

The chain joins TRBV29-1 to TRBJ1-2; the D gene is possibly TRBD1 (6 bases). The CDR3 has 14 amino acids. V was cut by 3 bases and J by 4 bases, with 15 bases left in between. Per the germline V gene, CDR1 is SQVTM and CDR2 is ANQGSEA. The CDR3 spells CSVDFRGTGYGYTF. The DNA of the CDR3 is TGCAGCGTTGATTTCAGGGGAACGGGCTATGGCTACACCTTC.

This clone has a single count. DNA of the CDR3: TGTGCCAGCAGCTCACCCTCGACAGGGACCTACGAGCAGTACTTC. It translates to CASSSPSTGTYEQYF. The chain links TRBV11-3 to TRBJ2-7; 7 bases are a match to TRBD1. V trimming: 4 bases; J trimming: 2 bases; junction bases outside the gene matches: 8. The CDR3 is made up of 15 amino acids. CDR1 and CDR2 (germline): SGHNT, YENEEA.

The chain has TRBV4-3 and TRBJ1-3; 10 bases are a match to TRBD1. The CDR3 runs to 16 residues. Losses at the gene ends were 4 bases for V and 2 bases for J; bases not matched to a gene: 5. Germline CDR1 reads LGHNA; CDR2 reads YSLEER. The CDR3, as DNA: TGCGCCAGCAGCCTAGATGGACAGGGGGCTGGAAACACCATATATTTT. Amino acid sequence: CASSLDGQGAGNTIYF.

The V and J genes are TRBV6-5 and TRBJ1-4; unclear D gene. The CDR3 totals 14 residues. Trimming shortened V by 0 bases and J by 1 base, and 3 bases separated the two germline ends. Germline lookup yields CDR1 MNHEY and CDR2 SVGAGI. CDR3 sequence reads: CASSYSRTNEKLFF. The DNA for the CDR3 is TGTGCCAGCAGTTACTCGAGAACTAATGAAAAACTGTTTTTT.

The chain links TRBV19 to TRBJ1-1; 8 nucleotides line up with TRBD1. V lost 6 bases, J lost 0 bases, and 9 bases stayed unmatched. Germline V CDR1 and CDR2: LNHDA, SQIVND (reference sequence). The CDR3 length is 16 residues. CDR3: CASRTGVGFMNTEAFF. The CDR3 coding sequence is TGTGCCAGTAGGACAGGGGTGGGGTTCATGAACACTGAAGCTTTCTTT.

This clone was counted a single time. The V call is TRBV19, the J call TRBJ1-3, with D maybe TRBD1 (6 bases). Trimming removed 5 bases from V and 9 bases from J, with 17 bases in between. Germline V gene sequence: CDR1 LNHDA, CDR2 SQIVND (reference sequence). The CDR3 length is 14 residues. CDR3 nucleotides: TGTGCCAGTAGTCTTTGGACAGAACTAAGCACCATATATTTT. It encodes CASSLWTELSTIYF.

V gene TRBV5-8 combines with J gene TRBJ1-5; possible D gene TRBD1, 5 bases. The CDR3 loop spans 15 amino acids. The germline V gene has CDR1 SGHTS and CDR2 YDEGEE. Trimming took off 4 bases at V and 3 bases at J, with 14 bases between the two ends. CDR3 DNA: TGTGCCAGCAGCCTTGGGCGGGGGATCAATCAGCCCCAGCATTTT. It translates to CASSLGRGINQPQHF.

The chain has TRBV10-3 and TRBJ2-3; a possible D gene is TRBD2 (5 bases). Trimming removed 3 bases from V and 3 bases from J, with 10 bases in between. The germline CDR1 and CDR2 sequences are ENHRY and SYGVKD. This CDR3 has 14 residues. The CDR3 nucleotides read TGTGCCATCAGTGATTCAACGGGAACAGATACGCAGTATTTT. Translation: CAISDSTGTDTQYF.

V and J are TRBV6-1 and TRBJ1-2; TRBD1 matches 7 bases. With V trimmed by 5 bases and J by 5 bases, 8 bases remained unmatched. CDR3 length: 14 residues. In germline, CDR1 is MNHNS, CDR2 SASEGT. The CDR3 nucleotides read TGTGCCAGCAGTTATGCGCCAGGGGGGTATGGCTACACCTTC. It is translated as CASSYAPGGYGYTF.